Detailed here is one T cell receptor (beta chain). Assay: immunoSEQ multiplex PCR; the TCRdb copy retains only in-frame clones and omits some. This sample yields about 1.5 million clones, of which 95% to 99% are seen a single time; about 0.4% belongs to the top ten. This sample stems from a study of shared clonotypes between healthy human individuals. The CDR3 is made up of 15 amino acids. V lost 0 bases and J lost 5, with 11 bases in between. CDR1 and CDR2 (germline): MNHNY, SVGAGI (reference sequence). V is TRBV6-6 and J is TRBJ2-1; tentatively, D is TRBD2 (5 bases). The sequence was collected from a young man in good health. The sequenced sample was naive CD4+ T cells sorted from blood. Subset given: CD45RA+ positively selected. The CDR3 sequence: CASSYSVGEDNEQFF. CDR3 nucleotide sequence: TGTGCCAGCAGTTACTCGGTGGGAGAGGACAATGAGCAGTTCTTC.